This entry is about one T cell receptor (beta chain). What it binds is unknown. Before any sequencing was done, the ViraFEST assay used viral peptide pools to expand antigen-specific CD4+ T cells. Cells that had been cultured for less than eleven days were the source of isolated CD4+ T cells. Among the vaccine recipients, none had a prior SARS-CoV-2 infection, and nucleocapsid antibodies were negative. They grew over 1.5 million PBMC in each well, adding approximately 10 IU/ml IL-2 and around 9.6 ug/ml peptides. V dropped 1 base and J dropped 3 bases, with 10 bases sitting between them. Germline V CDR1 and CDR2: SGHTA, FQGNSA. The CDR3 covers 15 residues. Clones were sequenced by immunoSEQ multiplex PCR, and TCRdb holds only the in-frame ones, with some missing. The data contain about 34,000 clones, around three quarters of them singletons. The sample belongs to a study of vaccination effects on CD4 cells after COVID-19.

Regarding the study as a whole: Long after vaccination, the clones induced by infection and by vaccine shrank markedly in size.

V is TRBV7-2 and J is TRBJ2-1; tentative D call: TRBD2 (6 bases). The starting material was CD4+ T cells from PBMCs cultured with HCoV-OC43 spike peptides, obtained before COVID-19 vaccination. The subset is: HCoV-OC43 spike overlapping peptide pool stimulation. The sequence derives from a human donor who received a COVID-19 vaccine. This CDR3 is CASSLEGTYYNEQFF. CDR3 bases: TGTGCCAGCAGCTTAGAGGGGACTTACTACAATGAGCAGTTCTTC.